The entry below describes one T cell receptor (beta chain). V lost 0 bases, J lost 2 bases, and 7 bases lay in between. Germline V gene data show CDR1 as LGHDT and CDR2 as YNNKEL (reference sequence). The CDR3 runs to 14 residues. Some clones are missing from TCRdb's copy, which holds only in-frame ones; the method was immunoSEQ multiplex PCR. The sample has roughly 370,000 clones, around 90% seen once. The sample originates from a study of control samples from healthy donors and cancer patients. The specimen sequenced was PBMCs. The sequence was collected from a middle-aged man with head and neck cancer. The chain uses TRBV3-1 (or the pseudogene TRBV3-2) and TRBJ2-5, with D maybe TRBD2 (5 bases). DNA of the CDR3: TGTGCCAGCAGCCAAGATCGAGGGCAAGAGACCCAGTACTTC. Its protein is CASSQDRGQETQYF.